This TCR beta chain is drawn from a study of blood T cell repertoires in COVID-19. Study background: Researchers got acute and convalescent COVID-19 samples from the United States, Italy and Spain. In each case, the material was cDNA or gDNA derived from T cells, B-cell-depleted T cells, or PBMCs.

Germline V CDR1 and CDR2: SGHDN, FVKESK. Trimming cost V 1 base and J 6 bases, with 14 bases left between them. The CDR3 is made up of 15 amino acids. TCRdb's table, derived via immunoSEQ multiplex PCR, lists solely in-frame clones and lacks some. The table has 80,000 to 100,000 clones, about 95% seen once. The V call is TRBV14, the J call TRBJ2-3, with TRBD1 as a possible D gene (6 bases). The sequence derives from a human donor with active COVID-19. The donor label of this sample is uncertain. Sequenced sample: peripheral blood. The CDR3 DNA is TGTGCCAGCAGCCAAGGGACAGTATTTCTCGATACGCAGTATTTT. Translating it yields CASSQGTVFLDTQYF.